Included here is one TCR beta chain sequence, with context. Its antigen is unknown. The sample holds no much larger clone one base away, and base qualities are not on file. The time point label, as the study defines it: baseline pretreatment blood. The treatment or condition label, read with the paper, signifies: 15 Gy SBRT to primary tumor, nephrectomy 4 weeks later. To follow tumor-enriched clonotypes, serial peripheral blood was collected from radiation-treated patients at baseline and at 2 weeks and 4 weeks after SBRT. Renal cell carcinoma with clear cell pathology was present in all patients. Genomic DNA for TCR sequencing was prepared using the QIAamp DNA Blood Mini Kit (Qiagen). The analyses included only samples that passed all quality control checks. The entry originates in a study of radiation and T cells in renal cell carcinoma (dated by TCRdb to between 2020 and 2021). With regard to the full study: The samples were drawn from a clinical trial, where primary renal cell carcinomas were treated with 15 Gy of stereotactic body radiation therapy and then removed by nephrectomy 4 weeks afterward. In total, 53 samples underwent TCR beta sequencing: approximately 25 tumors plus 27 peripheral blood samples. Across all 50 or so samples, 4,016,671 unique CDR3 nucleotide sequences encoding about 2.7 million unique CDR3 amino acid sequences were identified.

TCR beta libraries were generated from genomic DNA with the immunoSEQ kit, following the manufacturer's recommendations. To prepare the libraries, a first multiplex PCR with proprietary primers was run, followed by a second PCR that added unique barcodes, and a bead cleanup was done after each round. Each sample batch included a kit-provided positive control reaction and a negative control reaction. The final libraries were assessed on an Agilent 4200 TapeStation D1000 ScreenTape, pooled by volume, and quantified by qPCR. An Illumina NextSeq500 fitted with a MidOutput 150-cycle cartridge performed the sequencing, running 156 Read1 cycles and 15 Index1 cycles with the kit's custom primers. The pooled library was loaded at approximately 0.95 pM with around 20% PhiX control spiked in. In the authors' own workflow: Vendor-processed data were analyzed in R, with a clonotype defined as all T cells sharing the same CDR3 nucleotide sequence. In the clone abundance analyses, frequencies were normalized to the 10,000 most abundant clones in each sample. Before analysis, public T cell clones were removed, and these numbered fewer than five per sample on average. Tumor-enriched and baseline blood-enriched clonotypes were defined by at least a 32-fold difference in abundance between compartments. A beta-binomial differential abundance model was used to identify clonotypes that expanded or contracted between blood time points. The Baroni-Urbani and Buser coefficient was used to measure tumor-blood repertoire similarity, and groups were compared with two-tailed Wilcoxon tests in R. Entries here come from immuneACCESS through TCRdb and include only in-frame sequences with V and J called. Some clones fail to appear in such tables; in the studies checked, an unresolved V gene covers under half of the shortfall, and the cause of the remainder is unknown. That table gives V, J and clone size, and the DNA gave D and trimming. Here the sample has more than 20,000 clones; approximately 80% occur a single time. The ten largest clones add up to approximately 39% of the sample.

The germline V gene specifies LGHNA as CDR1 and YSLEER as CDR2. Counted from cysteine to phenylalanine, this CDR3 has 18 amino acids. Only the CDR3 DNA stays, 54 bases, in frame from base 1. The germline ends are 22 bases apart after V is trimmed by 5 bases and J by 3 bases. Study-wide conclusions, independent of this receptor: Tracking of blood repertoire dynamics stopped at more than three weeks after treatment, with no follow-up past that point. Because pretreatment tumor biopsies were not available, the study could not determine whether clonotypes were already present within the tumor at baseline. An increase in top tumor clonotypes in blood was observed from baseline to 2 weeks post-radiation, followed by contraction by 4 weeks, which was taken to suggest transient expansion of tumor-resident clones. With a single-armed trial design, the study had no way to address how radiation dose or scheduling affects the TCR repertoire.

Sample: blood, taken from a patient whose treatment included radiotherapy and nephrectomy. This receptor was taken from a man aged 55 to 70 with renal cell carcinoma. The chain is encoded by TRBV4-3 joined to TRBJ1-4; no confident D gene assignment can be made. The DNA sequence is TGCGCCAGCAGCTCAAGGAGTGCGTCGGACTCGCCTAATGAAAAACTGTTTTTT. This gives the protein CASSSRSASDSPNEKLFF.